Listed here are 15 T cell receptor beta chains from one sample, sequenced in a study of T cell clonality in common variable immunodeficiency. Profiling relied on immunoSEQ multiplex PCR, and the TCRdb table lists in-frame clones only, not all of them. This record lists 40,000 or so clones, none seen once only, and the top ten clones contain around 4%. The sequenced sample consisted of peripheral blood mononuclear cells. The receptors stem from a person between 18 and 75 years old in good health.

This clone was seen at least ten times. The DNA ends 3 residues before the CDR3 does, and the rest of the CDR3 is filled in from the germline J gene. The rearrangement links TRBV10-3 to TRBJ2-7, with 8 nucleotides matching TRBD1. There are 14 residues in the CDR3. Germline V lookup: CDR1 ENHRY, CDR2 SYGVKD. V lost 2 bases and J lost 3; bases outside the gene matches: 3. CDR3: CAISEGGQGYEQYF. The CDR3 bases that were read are TGTGCCATCAGTGAGGGAGGACAGGGCTACGAG.

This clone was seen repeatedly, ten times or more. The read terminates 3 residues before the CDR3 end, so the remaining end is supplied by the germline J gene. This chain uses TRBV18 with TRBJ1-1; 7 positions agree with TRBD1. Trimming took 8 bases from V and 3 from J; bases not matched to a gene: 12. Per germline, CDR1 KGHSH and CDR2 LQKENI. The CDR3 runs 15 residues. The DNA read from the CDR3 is TGTGCCAGCACTAAAACAGGGGCACCTGACACTGAA. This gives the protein CASTKTGAPDTE. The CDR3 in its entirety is CASTKTGAPDTEAFF.

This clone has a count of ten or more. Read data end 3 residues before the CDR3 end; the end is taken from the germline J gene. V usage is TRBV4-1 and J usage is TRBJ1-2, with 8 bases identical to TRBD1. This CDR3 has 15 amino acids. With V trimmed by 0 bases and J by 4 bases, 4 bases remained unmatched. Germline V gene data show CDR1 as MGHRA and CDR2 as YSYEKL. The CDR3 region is CASSQDQGAVYGYTF. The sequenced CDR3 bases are TGCGCCAGCAGCCAAGATCAGGGGGCAGTCTATGGC.

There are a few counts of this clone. CDR3: CAWSGAGIRGNQTQYF. The sequenced part of the CDR3 DNA is TGTGCCTGGAGTGGGGCAGGGATTAGGGGCAATCAGACG. The rearrangement links TRBV30 to TRBJ2-3; a possible D gene is TRBD1 (5 bases). The read ends 3 residues shy of where the CDR3 ends; the end is completed using the germline J gene. CDR1 GTSNPN and CDR2 SVGIG come from the germline V gene (reference sequence). This CDR3 is 16 amino acids long.

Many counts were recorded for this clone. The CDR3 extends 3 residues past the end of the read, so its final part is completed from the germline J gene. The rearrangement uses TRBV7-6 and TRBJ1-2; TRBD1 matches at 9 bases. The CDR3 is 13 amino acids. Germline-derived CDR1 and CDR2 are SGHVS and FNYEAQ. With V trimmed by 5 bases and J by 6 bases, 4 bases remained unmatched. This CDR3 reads CASSPDRGDGYTF. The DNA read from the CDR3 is TGTGCCAGCAGCCCCGACAGGGGGGATGGC. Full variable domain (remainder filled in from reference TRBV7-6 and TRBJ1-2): GAGVSQSPRYKVTKRGQDVALRCDPISGHVSLYWYRQALGQGPEFLTYFNYEAQQDKSGLPNDRFSAERPEGSISTLTIQRTEQRDSAMYRCASSPDRGDGYTFGSGTRLTVV.

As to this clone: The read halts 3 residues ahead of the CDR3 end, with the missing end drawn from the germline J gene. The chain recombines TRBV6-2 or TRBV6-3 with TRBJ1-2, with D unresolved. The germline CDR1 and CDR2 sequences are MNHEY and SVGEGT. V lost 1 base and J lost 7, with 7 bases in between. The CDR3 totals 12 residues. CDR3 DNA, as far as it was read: TGTGCCAGCAGTTACTACCCGGGTGGC. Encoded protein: CASSYYPGG. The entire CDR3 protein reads CASSYYPGGYTF.

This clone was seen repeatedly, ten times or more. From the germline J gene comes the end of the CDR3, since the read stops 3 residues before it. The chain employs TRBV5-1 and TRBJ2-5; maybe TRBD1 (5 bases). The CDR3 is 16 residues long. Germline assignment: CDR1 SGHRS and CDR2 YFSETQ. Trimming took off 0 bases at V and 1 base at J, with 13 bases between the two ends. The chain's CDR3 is CASSLVGTRVQETQYF. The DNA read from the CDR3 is TGCGCCAGCAGCTTGGTGGGAACCAGGGTCCAAGAGACC.

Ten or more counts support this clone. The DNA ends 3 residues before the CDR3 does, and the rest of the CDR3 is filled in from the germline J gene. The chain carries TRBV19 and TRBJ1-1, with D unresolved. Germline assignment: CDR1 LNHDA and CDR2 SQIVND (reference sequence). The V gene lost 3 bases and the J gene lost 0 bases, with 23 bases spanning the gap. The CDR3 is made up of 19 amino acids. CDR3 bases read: TGTGCCAGTAGTATGAGTCCCCGGAGCCGAACAGTTATGAACACTGAA. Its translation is CASSMSPRSRTVMNTE. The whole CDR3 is CASSMSPRSRTVMNTEAFF. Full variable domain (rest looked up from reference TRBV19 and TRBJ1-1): DGGITQSPKYLFRKEGQNVTLSCEQNLNHDAMYWYRQDPGQGLRLIYYSQIVNDFQKGDIAEGYSVSREKKESFPLTVTSAQKNPTAFYLCASSMSPRSRTVMNTEAFFGQGTRLTVV.

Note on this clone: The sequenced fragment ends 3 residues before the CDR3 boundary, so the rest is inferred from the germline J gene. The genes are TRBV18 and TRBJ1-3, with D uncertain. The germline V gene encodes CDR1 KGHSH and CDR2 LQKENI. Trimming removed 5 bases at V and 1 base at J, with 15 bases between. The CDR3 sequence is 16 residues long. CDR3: CASSTSRPVSGNTIYF. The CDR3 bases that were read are TGTGCCAGCTCAACTAGCCGACCCGTGTCTGGAAACACC. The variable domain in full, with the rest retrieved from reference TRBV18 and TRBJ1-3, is NAGVMQNPRHLVRRRGQEARLRCSPMKGHSHVYWYRQLPEEGLKFMVYLQKENIIDESGMPKERFSAEFPKEGPSILRIQQVVRGDSAAYFCASSTSRPVSGNTIYFGEGSWLTVV.

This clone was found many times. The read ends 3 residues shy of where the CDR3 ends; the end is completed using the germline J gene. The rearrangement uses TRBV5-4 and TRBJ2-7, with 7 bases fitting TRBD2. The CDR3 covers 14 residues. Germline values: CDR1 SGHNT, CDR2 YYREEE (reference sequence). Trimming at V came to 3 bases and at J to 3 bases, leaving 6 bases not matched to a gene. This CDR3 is CASSSKRDSYEQYF. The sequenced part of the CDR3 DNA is TGTGCCAGCAGCTCAAAGCGGGATAGCTACGAG.

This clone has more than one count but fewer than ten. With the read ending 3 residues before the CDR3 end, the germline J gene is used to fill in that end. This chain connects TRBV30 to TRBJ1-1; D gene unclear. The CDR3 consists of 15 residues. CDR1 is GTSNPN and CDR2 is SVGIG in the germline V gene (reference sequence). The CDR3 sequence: CAWSVPPGHKGAAFF. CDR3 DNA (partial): TGTGCCTGGAGTGTACCCCCAGGCCACAAGGGCGCG. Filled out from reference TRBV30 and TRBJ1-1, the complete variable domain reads SQTIHQWPATLVQPVGSPLSLECTVEGTSNPNLYWYRQAAGRGLQLLFYSVGIGQISSEVPQNLSASRPQDRQFILSSKKLLLSDSGFYLCAWSVPPGHKGAAFFGQGTRLTVV.

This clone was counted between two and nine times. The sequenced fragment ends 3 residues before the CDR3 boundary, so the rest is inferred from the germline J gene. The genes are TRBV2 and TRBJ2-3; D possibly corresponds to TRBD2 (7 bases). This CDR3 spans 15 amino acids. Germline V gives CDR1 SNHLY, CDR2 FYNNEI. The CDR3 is CASSDRGGDQETQYF. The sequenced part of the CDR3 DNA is TGTGCCAGCAGTGATCGCGGGGGCGACCAAGAGACG.

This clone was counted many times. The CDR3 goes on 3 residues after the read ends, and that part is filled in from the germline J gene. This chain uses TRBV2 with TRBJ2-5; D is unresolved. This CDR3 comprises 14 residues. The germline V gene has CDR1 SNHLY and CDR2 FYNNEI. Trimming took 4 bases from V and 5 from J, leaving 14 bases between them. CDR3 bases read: TGTGCCAGCAGTGGGCAAAAAGGTTCGGAGACC. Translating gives CASSGQKGSET. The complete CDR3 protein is CASSGQKGSETQYF. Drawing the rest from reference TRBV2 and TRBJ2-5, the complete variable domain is EPEVTQTPSHQVTQMGQEVILRCVPISNHLYFYWYRQILGQKVEFLVSFYNNEISEKSEIFDDQFSVERPDGSNFTLKIRSTKLEDSAMYFCASSGQKGSETQYFGPGTRLLVL.

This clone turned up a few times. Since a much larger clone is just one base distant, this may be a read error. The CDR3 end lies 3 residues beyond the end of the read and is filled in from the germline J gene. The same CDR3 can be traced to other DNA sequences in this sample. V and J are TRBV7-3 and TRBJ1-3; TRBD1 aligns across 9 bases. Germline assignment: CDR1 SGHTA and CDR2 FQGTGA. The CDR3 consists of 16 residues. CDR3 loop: CASSSPGQGRGNTIYF. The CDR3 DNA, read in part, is TGTGCCAGCAGCTCTCCGGGACAGGGAAGGGGAAACACA.

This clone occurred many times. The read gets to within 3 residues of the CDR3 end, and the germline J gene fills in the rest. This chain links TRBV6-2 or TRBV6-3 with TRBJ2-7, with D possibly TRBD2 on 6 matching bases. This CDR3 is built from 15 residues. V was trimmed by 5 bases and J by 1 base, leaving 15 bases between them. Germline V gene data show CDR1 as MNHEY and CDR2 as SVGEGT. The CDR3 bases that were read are TGTGCCAGCAGTCCGCTAGCGAGTGAGTCCTACGAG. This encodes CASSPLASESYE. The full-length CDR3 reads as CASSPLASESYEQYF.